This record looks at one T cell receptor beta chain sequence and its context. This clone was detected ten times or more. Its antigen is unknown. No much larger clonotype is one base removed from it; base qualities were not supplied. The data were obtained in a study of blood T cell repertoires in COVID-19 (dated by TCRdb to the early 2020s). Describing the broader study: The collaborator samples originated in the United States, Italy and Spain and spanned the acute and convalescent phases of COVID-19. The prospective study material was composed of cDNA or gDNA derived from T cells, B-cell-depleted T cells, or PBMCs. Subjects who had been exposed to COVID-19, were actively infected with it, or had recovered from it provided the deeply sampled blood TCRbeta repertoires that made up the dataset. The repertoires were made available in a free public database intended to serve as a resource for research on the immune response to SARS-CoV-2. Samples came from the ongoing ImmuneRACE study (first 160 participants) plus 1,254 subjects from 6 global collaborators. Nearly every sample came with metadata listing a de-identified subject ID, COVID-19 status, age in years and sex. Where available, HLA class I and class II types were taken from metadata supplied by the sample provider and were not determined by assay-based typing. Findings and caveats that apply to the study as a whole: How much clinical and demographic metadata was included differed by source and by participant, and the metadata was provided uncurated.

TCRbeta CDR3 regions were amplified from genomic DNA using the immunoSEQ Assay, a bias-controlled multiplex PCR. The authors processed their data as follows. Nucleated cell counts per sample were estimated from amplification of reference gene primers within the assay. Sequence reads were collapsed and filtered to measure the absolute abundance of every unique TCRbeta CDR3 rearrangement. For each sample, productive Simpson clonality was calculated by taking the square root of Simpson's diversity index across productive rearrangements. TCRdb stores this immuneACCESS table with in-frame sequences only. Part of the clones is absent; in the studies checked, under half of the shortfall reflects unresolved V genes, and no reason is known for the rest. V, J and clone size were drawn from that table, and D and trimming were deduced from the DNA. In all, the sample holds about 88,000 clones, and 72% of those were seen once. 20% to 25% of the sample rests with the top ten.

Each collaborating institution followed its own protocols to collect whole blood in K2EDTA tubes. Collaborator samples were shipped for TCRbeta analysis as frozen whole blood, isolated PBMCs, or DNA extracted from either sample type. Cut back by 5 bases and 0 bases, the V and J ends lie 11 bases apart. The CDR3 contains 15 residues, cysteine and phenylalanine counted. Just the 45-base CDR3 DNA is kept, in frame starting at base 1. The germline V gene encodes CDR1 SEHNR and CDR2 FQNEAQ (reference sequence). The origin of this receptor is a woman aged 55-70 years in a cohort sampled during active or convalescent COVID-19. The material sequenced was peripheral blood. The rearrangement joined TRBV7-9 to TRBJ2-1; the D gene is possibly TRBD2, with 6 bases matching. The DNA sequence follows: TGTGCCAGCAGCCGGGACTCAAGCTCCTACAATGAGCAGTTCTTC. Its amino acids are CASSRDSSSYNEQFF.